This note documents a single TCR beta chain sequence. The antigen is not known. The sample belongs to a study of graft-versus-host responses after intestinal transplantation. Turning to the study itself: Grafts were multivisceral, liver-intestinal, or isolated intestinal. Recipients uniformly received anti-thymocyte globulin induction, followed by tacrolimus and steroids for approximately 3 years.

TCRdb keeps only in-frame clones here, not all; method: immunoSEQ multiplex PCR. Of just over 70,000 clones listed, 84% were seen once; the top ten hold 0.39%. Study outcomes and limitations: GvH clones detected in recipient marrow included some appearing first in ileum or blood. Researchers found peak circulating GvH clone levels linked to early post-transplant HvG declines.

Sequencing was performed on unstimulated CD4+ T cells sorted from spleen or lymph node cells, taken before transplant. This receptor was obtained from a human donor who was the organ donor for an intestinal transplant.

The DNA of the CDR3 is TGTGCCAGCAGCCAACTAGCGGGGGGTGCGAACACCGGGGAGCTGTTTTTT. Translating gives CASSQLAGGANTGELFF. The chain links TRBV4-2 to TRBJ2-2; the match to TRBD2 covers 11 bases. Germline V gives CDR1 LGHNA, CDR2 YNFKEQ. The V gene end was trimmed by 2 bases and the J gene end by 0 bases; junction bases not matched to a gene: 2. The CDR3 contains 17 residues.